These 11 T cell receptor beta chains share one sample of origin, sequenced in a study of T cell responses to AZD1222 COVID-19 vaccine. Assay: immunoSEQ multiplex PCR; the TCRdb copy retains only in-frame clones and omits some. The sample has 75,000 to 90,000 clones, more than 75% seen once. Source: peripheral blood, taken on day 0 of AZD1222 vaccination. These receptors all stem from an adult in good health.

CDR3 in DNA: TGTGCCAGCAGTGAGGGGGACACCTCAGGCTATGGCTACACCTTC. This translates into CASSEGDTSGYGYTF. This chain links TRBV6-1 with TRBJ1-2; a weak D match, TRBD1 (6 bases). Trimming shortened V by 3 bases and J by 4 bases, and 15 bases separated the two germline ends. The CDR3 has 15 amino acids. From germline, CDR1 is MNHNS and CDR2 SASEGT.

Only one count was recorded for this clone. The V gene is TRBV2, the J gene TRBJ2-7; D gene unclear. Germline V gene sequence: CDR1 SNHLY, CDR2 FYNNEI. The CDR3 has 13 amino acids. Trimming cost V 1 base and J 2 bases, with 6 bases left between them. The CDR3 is CASSEDLTYEQYF. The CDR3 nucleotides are TGTGCCAGCAGTGAAGACTTAACCTACGAGCAGTACTTC.

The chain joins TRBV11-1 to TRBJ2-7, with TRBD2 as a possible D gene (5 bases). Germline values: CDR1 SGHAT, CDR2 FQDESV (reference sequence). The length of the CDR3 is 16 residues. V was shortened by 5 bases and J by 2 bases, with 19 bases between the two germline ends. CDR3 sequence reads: CASSRRGAIGTYEQYF. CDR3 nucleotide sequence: TGTGCCAGCAGCCGACGCGGCGCCATCGGGACCTACGAGCAGTACTTC.

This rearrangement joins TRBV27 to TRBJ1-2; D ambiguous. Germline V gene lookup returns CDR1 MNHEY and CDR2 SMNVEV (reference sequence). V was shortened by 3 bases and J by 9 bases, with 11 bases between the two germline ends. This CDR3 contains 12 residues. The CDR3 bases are TGTGCCAGCAGTTTTTCGGGGAACAGCTACACCTTC. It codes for CASSFSGNSYTF.

The CDR3 loop is CASLADSSYNEQFF. In DNA, the CDR3 is TGTGCCAGCTTAGCCGACAGCTCCTACAATGAGCAGTTCTTC. V usage is TRBV2 and J usage is TRBJ2-1; the D gene is possibly TRBD1 (5 bases). V shed 8 bases and J shed 0 bases, with 11 bases lying between them. CDR1 and CDR2 (germline): SNHLY, FYNNEI. There are 14 residues in the CDR3. Full variable domain (rest looked up from reference TRBV2 and TRBJ2-1): EPEVTQTPSHQVTQMGQEVILRCVPISNHLYFYWYRQILGQKVEFLVSFYNNEISEKSEIFDDQFSVERPDGSNFTLKIRSTKLEDSAMYFCASLADSSYNEQFFGPGTRLTVL.

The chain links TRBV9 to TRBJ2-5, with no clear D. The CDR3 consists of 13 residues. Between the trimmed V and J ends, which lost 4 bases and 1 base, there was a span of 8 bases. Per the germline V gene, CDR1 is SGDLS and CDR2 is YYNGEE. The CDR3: CASSQTAQETQYF. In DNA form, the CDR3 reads TGTGCCAGCAGCCAAACAGCCCAAGAGACCCAGTACTTC.

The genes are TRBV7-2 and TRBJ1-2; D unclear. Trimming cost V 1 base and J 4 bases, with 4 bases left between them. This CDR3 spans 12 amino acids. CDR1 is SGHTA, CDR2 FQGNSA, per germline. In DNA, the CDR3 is TGTGCCAGCAGCTTAGACATCTATGGCTACACCTTC. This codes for CASSLDIYGYTF. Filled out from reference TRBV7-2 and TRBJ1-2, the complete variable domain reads GAGVSQSPSNKVTEKGKDVELRCDPISGHTALYWYRQSLGQGLEFLIYFQGNSAPDKSGLPSDRFSAERTGGSVSTLTIQRTQQEDSAVYLCASSLDIYGYTFGSGTRLTVV.

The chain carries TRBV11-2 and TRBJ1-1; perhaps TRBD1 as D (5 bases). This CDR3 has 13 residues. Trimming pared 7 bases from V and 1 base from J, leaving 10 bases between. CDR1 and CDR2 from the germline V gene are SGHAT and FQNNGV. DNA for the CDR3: TGTGCCAGCATAGACAGTACGAACACTGAAGCTTTCTTT. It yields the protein CASIDSTNTEAFF.

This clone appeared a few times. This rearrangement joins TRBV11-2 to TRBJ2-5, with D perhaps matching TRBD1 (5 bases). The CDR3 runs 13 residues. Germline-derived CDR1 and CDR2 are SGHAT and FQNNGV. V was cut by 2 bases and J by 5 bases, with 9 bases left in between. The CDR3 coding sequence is TGTGCCAGCAGCTTAAGGGGTTGGGAGACCCAGTACTTC. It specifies CASSLRGWETQYF.

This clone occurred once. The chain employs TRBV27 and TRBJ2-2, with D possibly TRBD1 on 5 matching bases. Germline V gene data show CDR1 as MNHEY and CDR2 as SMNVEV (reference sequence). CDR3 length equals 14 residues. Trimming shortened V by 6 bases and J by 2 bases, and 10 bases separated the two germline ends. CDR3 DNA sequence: TGTGCCAGCAGATGGGGCAGAAACACCGGGGAGCTGTTTTTT. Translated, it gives CASRWGRNTGELFF.

The CDR3 DNA sequence: TGTGCCTGGCAAGTGAGCTCTGGAAACACCATATATTTT. This gives the protein CAWQVSSGNTIYF. V is TRBV30 and J is TRBJ1-3; D not certain. CDR1 and CDR2 from the germline V gene are GTSNPN and SVGIG (reference sequence). Trimming took 5 bases from V and 0 from J, leaving 8 bases between them. The CDR3 contains 13 residues.